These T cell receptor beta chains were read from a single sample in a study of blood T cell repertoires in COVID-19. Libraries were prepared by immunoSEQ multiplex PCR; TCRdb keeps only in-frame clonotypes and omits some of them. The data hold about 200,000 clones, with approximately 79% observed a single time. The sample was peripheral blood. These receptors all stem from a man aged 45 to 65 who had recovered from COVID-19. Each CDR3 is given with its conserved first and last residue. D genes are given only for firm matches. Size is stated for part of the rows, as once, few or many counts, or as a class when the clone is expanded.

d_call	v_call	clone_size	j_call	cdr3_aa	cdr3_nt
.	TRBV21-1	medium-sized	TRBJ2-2	CASSNLTRLANGELFF	TGTGCCAGCAGCAACTTGACGAGACTAGCGAACGGGGAGCTGTTTTTT
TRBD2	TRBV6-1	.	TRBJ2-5	CASSESLAGSGGGETQYF	TGTGCCAGCAGTGAATCGCTAGCGGGAAGCGGGGGAGGTGAGACCCAGTACTTC
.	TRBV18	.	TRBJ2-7	CASSPSSLVNFYEQYF	TGTGCCAGCTCACCATCTTCCCTAGTAAACTTCTACGAGCAGTACTTC
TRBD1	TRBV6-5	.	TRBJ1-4	CASRFGQGYEKLFF	TGTGCCAGCAGATTCGGACAGGGATATGAAAAACTGTTTTTT
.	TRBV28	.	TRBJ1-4	CASSLLGGVFNEKLFF	TGTGCCAGCAGTTTATTGGGTGGAGTATTTAATGAAAAACTGTTTTTT
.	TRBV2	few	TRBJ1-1	CASMQGLSISEAFF	TGTGCCAGCATGCAGGGTTTAAGTATTTCTGAAGCTTTCTTT
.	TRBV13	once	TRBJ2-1	CASSLTRNEQFF	TGTGCCAGCAGCCTGACTCGTAACGAGCAGTTCTTC
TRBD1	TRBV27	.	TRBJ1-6	CASSLYSGTANSPLHF	TGTGCCAGCAGTTTATATTCCGGGACAGCAAATTCACCCCTCCACTTT
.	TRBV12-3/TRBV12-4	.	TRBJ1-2	CASSLYLYGYTF	TGTGCCAGCAGTCTATATCTCTATGGCTACACCTTC
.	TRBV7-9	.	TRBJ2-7	CASSSSRGLDGYEQYF	TGTGCCAGCAGCTCCTCCAGAGGGCTGGATGGCTACGAGCAGTACTTC
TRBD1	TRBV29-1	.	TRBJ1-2	CSVLRDREGYTF	TGCAGCGTCCTCCGGGACAGGGAAGGCTACACCTTC
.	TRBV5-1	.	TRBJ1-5	CASSLEPSDQPQHF	TGCGCCAGCAGCTTGGAACCCTCGGATCAGCCCCAGCATTTT
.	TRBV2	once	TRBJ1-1	CASSETKHAAFF	TGTGCCAGCAGTGAAACTAAGCATGCAGCTTTCTTT
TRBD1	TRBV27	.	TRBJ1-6	CASSQRGPSYNSPLHF	TGTGCCAGCAGTCAGAGGGGGCCCTCCTATAATTCACCCCTCCACTTT
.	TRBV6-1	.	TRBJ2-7	CASSELRSSYEQYF	TGTGCCAGCAGTGAATTAAGGAGCTCCTACGAGCAGTACTTC
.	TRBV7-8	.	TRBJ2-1	CASSLTSRDNEQFF	TGTGCCAGCAGCTTAACAAGCAGGGACAATGAGCAGTTCTTC
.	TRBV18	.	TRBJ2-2	CASSLAVQNTGELFF	TGTGCCAGCTCACTGGCCGTCCAAAACACCGGGGAGCTGTTTTTT
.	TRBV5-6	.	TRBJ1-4	CASSNFGETNEKLFF	TGTGCCAGCAGCAACTTCGGGGAGACTAATGAAAAACTGTTTTTT
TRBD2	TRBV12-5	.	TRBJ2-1	CASGSGTSEEFNEQFF	TGTGCTAGTGGCTCCGGGACTAGCGAAGAATTCAATGAGCAGTTCTTC
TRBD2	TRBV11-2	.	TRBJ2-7	CASSLFRTSGEQYF	TGTGCCAGCAGCTTATTCAGGACTAGCGGCGAGCAGTACTTC
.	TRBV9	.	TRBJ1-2	CASSVAVGSYGYTF	TGTGCCAGCAGCGTAGCAGTCGGGTCCTATGGCTACACCTTC
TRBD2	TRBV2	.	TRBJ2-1	CASSEARAGGYNEQFF	TGTGCCAGCAGTGAAGCCAGGGCGGGAGGCTACAATGAGCAGTTCTTC
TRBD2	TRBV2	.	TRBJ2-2	CASSEGLAGDTGELFF	TGTGCCAGCAGTGAGGGACTAGCGGGAGACACCGGGGAGCTGTTTTTT
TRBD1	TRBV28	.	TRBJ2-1	CASSPYLGGTAYNEQFF	TGTGCCAGCAGCCCTTATCTAGGTGGGACAGCGTACAATGAGCAGTTCTTC
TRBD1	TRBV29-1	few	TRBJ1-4	CSVRSGTEGEKLFF	TGCAGCGTGCGATCCGGGACAGAAGGTGAAAAACTGTTTTTT
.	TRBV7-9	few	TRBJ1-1	CASSLSGGIYTEAFF	TGTGCCAGCAGCTTAAGCGGGGGAATATACACTGAAGCTTTCTTT
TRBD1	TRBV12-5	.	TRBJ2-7	CASGLVRVGRQGKGYEQYF	TGTGCTAGTGGTTTGGTACGGGTCGGGCGACAGGGGAAGGGCTACGAGCAGTACTTC
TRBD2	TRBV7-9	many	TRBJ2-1	CASSEKREILDEQFF	TGTGCCAGCAGCGAGAAGCGGGAGATCTTGGATGAGCAGTTCTTC
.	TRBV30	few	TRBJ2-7	CAWSAGPGSYEQYF	TGTGCCTGGAGTGCTGGGCCAGGGTCCTACGAGCAGTACTTC
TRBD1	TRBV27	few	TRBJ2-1	CASSQHQTGGGNEQFF	TGTGCCAGCAGCCAACATCAGACAGGGGGCGGCAATGAGCAGTTCTTC
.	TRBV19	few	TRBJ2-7	CASSISKIADEQYF	TGTGCCAGTAGTATCTCAAAAATAGCCGACGAGCAGTACTTC
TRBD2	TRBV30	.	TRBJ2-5	CAWAGTSGRWGETQYF	TGTGCCTGGGCCGGGACTAGCGGGAGATGGGGGGAGACCCAGTACTTC
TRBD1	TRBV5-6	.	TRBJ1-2	CASSTLRTGDSYTF	TGTGCCAGCAGCACCCTCCGGACAGGAGATTCCTACACCTTC
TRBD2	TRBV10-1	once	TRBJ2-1	CASSPLTVVAGEKNEQFF	TGCGCCAGCAGTCCTCTAACCGTGGTAGCGGGAGAAAAAAATGAGCAGTTCTTC
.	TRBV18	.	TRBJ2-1	CASSPAVRSANEQFF	TGTGCCAGCTCACCAGCCGTGCGAAGCGCAAATGAGCAGTTCTTC
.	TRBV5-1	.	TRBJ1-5	CASSLDLNQPQHF	TGCGCCAGCAGCTTGGATCTCAATCAGCCCCAGCATTTT
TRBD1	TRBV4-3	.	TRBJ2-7	CASSQVSWPGGNHEQYF	TGCGCCAGCAGCCAAGTGAGCTGGCCAGGGGGTAACCACGAGCAGTACTTC
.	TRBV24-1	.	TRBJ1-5	CATGTGISNQPQHF	TGTGCCACCGGAACAGGGATTAGCAATCAGCCCCAGCATTTT
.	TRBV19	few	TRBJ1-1	CASSPGFYTEAFF	TGTGCCAGTAGTCCAGGTTTTTACACTGAAGCTTTCTTT
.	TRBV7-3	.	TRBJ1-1	CASSLNGGVTEAFF	TGTGCCAGCAGCCTTAACGGGGGGGTCACTGAAGCTTTCTTT
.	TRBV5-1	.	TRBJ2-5	CASSLGPSQETQYF	TGCGCCAGCAGCTTGGGGCCTAGCCAAGAGACCCAGTACTTC